This T cell receptor beta chain emerged from a study of blood T cell repertoires in COVID-19. Study at large: Donors in the United States, Italy and Spain gave samples during acute or convalescent COVID-19.

Sequenced by immunoSEQ multiplex PCR; TCRdb stores in-frame clones only, minus some. This sample has approximately 100,000 clones, with approximately 81% found just once. This CDR3 spans 13 amino acids. CDR1 MNHNY and CDR2 SVGAGI come from the germline V gene (reference sequence). With 7 bases clipped from V and 7 bases from J, the junction kept 6 bases outside the gene matches. The TCR sequence derives from a woman between 65 and 79 years old with acute or convalescent COVID-19. Sequencing was performed on peripheral blood. V is TRBV6-6 and J is TRBJ1-3; 8 positions match TRBD1. The CDR3: CASIPGQGNTIYF. Here the CDR3 DNA reads TGTGCCAGCATCCCAGGACAGGGCAACACCATATATTTT.